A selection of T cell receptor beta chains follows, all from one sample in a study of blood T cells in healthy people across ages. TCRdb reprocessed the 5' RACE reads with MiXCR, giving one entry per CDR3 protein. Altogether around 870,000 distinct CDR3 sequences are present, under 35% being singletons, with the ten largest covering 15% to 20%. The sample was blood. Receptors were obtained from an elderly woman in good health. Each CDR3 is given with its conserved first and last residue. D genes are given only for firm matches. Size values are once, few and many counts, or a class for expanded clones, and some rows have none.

CDR3aa: CASSFSLIDTQYF; CDR3nt: TGTGCCAGCAGCTTCAGTCTTATAGATACGCAGTATTTT; d_gene: NA; j_gene: TRBJ2-3; abundance: NA; v_gene: TRBV11-2
CDR3aa: CAGSRTGDEQYF; CDR3nt: TGTGCCGGCAGCAGGACAGGGGACGAGCAGTACTTC; d_gene: TRBD1; j_gene: TRBJ2-7; abundance: once; v_gene: TRBV7-9
CDR3aa: CASSLNERDRSGVNNQPQHF; CDR3nt: TGTGCCAGCAGCTTAAATGAAAGGGACAGAAGTGGTGTCAACAATCAGCCCCAGCATTTT; d_gene: TRBD1; j_gene: TRBJ1-5; abundance: NA; v_gene: TRBV7-8
CDR3aa: CASSLVPSGRDIQYF; CDR3nt: TGTGCCAGCAGCTTAGTTCCTAGCGGGAGGGACATTCAGTACTTC; d_gene: TRBD2; j_gene: TRBJ2-4; abundance: many; v_gene: TRBV7-2
CDR3aa: CASSFSTGVNTEAFF; CDR3nt: TGTGCCAGCAGCTTTTCGACAGGGGTGAACACTGAAGCTTTCTTT; d_gene: TRBD1; j_gene: TRBJ1-1; abundance: few; v_gene: TRBV7-8
CDR3aa: CASSVAAGPNQPQHF; CDR3nt: TGTGCCAGCAGCGTAGCTGCCGGTCCCAATCAGCCCCAGCATTTT; d_gene: NA; j_gene: TRBJ1-5; abundance: NA; v_gene: TRBV9
CDR3aa: CSVVQGPYEQYF; CDR3nt: TGCAGCGTGGTGCAGGGCCCCTACGAGCAGTACTTC; d_gene: NA; j_gene: TRBJ2-7; abundance: NA; v_gene: TRBV29-1
CDR3aa: CASSQDFRQGQNIQYF; CDR3nt: TGCGCCAGCAGCCAAGATTTTCGACAGGGGCAAAACATTCAGTACTTC; d_gene: TRBD1; j_gene: TRBJ2-4; abundance: many; v_gene: TRBV4-3
CDR3aa: CASSTRQGDYGYTF; CDR3nt: TGTGCCAGCAGCACCCGACAGGGGGACTATGGCTACACCTTC; d_gene: TRBD1; j_gene: TRBJ1-2; abundance: many; v_gene: TRBV7-2
CDR3aa: CATSEPGRANEQFF; CDR3nt: TGTGCCACCAGTGAACCAGGTAGAGCCAATGAGCAGTTCTTC; d_gene: NA; j_gene: TRBJ2-1; abundance: many; v_gene: TRBV24-1
CDR3aa: CASSHLSGANVLTF; CDR3nt: TGTGCCAGCAGTCACCTCTCTGGGGCCAACGTCCTGACTTTC; d_gene: NA; j_gene: TRBJ2-6; abundance: many; v_gene: TRBV27
CDR3aa: CASSLYQGMPPYGYTF; CDR3nt: TGTGCCAGCAGCTTGTATCAGGGGATGCCTCCCTATGGCTACACCTTC; d_gene: NA; j_gene: TRBJ1-2; abundance: many; v_gene: TRBV7-9
CDR3aa: CAWSAGQGGTEAFF; CDR3nt: TGTGCCTGGAGTGCTGGGCAGGGAGGCACTGAAGCTTTCTTT; d_gene: NA; j_gene: TRBJ1-1; abundance: NA; v_gene: TRBV30
CDR3aa: CASSLRGLWDEQFF; CDR3nt: TGTGCCAGCAGTTTGAGAGGGCTTTGGGATGAGCAGTTCTTC; d_gene: NA; j_gene: TRBJ2-1; abundance: many; v_gene: TRBV12-3/TRBV12-4
CDR3aa: CASSRLSQNYGYTF; CDR3nt: TGTGCCAGCAGTCGCTTGTCCCAGAACTATGGCTACACCTTC; d_gene: NA; j_gene: TRBJ1-2; abundance: few; v_gene: TRBV6-5
CDR3aa: CASRGTGGAGGYTF; CDR3nt: TGTGCCAGCAGGGGGACAGGGGGCGCAGGTGGCTACACCTTC; d_gene: TRBD1; j_gene: TRBJ1-2; abundance: NA; v_gene: TRBV2
CDR3aa: CASMRGTDTQYF; CDR3nt: TGTGCCAGCATGAGGGGGACGGATACGCAGTATTTT; d_gene: NA; j_gene: TRBJ2-3; abundance: many; v_gene: TRBV6-1
CDR3aa: CASRSGQLIGNTEAFF; CDR3nt: TGTGCCAGCAGATCGGGACAGCTCATCGGGAACACTGAAGCTTTCTTT; d_gene: TRBD1; j_gene: TRBJ1-1; abundance: few; v_gene: TRBV6-2/TRBV6-3
CDR3aa: CSARGPASEQYF; CDR3nt: TGCAGTGCTAGGGGCCCAGCATCCGAGCAGTACTTC; d_gene: NA; j_gene: TRBJ2-7; abundance: few; v_gene: TRBV20-1
CDR3aa: CASSSTGGRDTEAFF; CDR3nt: TGTGCCAGCAGCTCCACAGGGGGCCGGGACACTGAAGCTTTCTTT; d_gene: TRBD1; j_gene: TRBJ1-1; abundance: few; v_gene: TRBV7-9
CDR3aa: CASSFGGTGSYNEQFF; CDR3nt: TGCGCCAGCAGCTTTGGAGGTACGGGTTCCTACAATGAGCAGTTCTTC; d_gene: NA; j_gene: TRBJ2-1; abundance: NA; v_gene: TRBV5-1
CDR3aa: CASSQPRAGGETQYF; CDR3nt: TGCGCCAGCAGCCAACCGAGAGCAGGAGGAGAGACCCAGTACTTC; d_gene: NA; j_gene: TRBJ2-5; abundance: many; v_gene: TRBV4-1
CDR3aa: CASSSPASNQPQHF; CDR3nt: TGTGCCAGCAGTTCACCAGCTAGCAATCAGCCCCAGCATTTT; d_gene: NA; j_gene: TRBJ1-5; abundance: many; v_gene: TRBV6-5
CDR3aa: CASSLEANTEAFF; CDR3nt: TGTGCCAGCAGCTTAGAGGCGAACACTGAAGCTTTCTTT; d_gene: NA; j_gene: TRBJ1-1; abundance: many; v_gene: TRBV7-9
CDR3aa: CASSTPVTGAGQPQHF; CDR3nt: TGTGCCAGCAGTACCCCTGTGACAGGGGCAGGTCAGCCCCAGCATTTT; d_gene: TRBD1; j_gene: TRBJ1-5; abundance: NA; v_gene: TRBV28
CDR3aa: CSASGTGFSYEQYF; CDR3nt: TGCAGCGCCTCCGGGACAGGGTTCTCCTACGAGCAGTACTTC; d_gene: TRBD1; j_gene: TRBJ2-7; abundance: many; v_gene: TRBV29-1
CDR3aa: CASSPPRTGDYGYTF; CDR3nt: TGTGCCAGCTCACCACCCCGGACAGGGGACTATGGCTACACCTTC; d_gene: TRBD1; j_gene: TRBJ1-2; abundance: NA; v_gene: TRBV18
CDR3aa: CASSPRDVVNSPLHF; CDR3nt: TGTGCCAGCAGCCCCCGGGACGTGGTCAATTCACCCCTCCACTTT; d_gene: NA; j_gene: TRBJ1-6; abundance: many; v_gene: TRBV3-1
CDR3aa: CASRRGDSFSFEQYF; CDR3nt: TGTGCCAGCAGGAGAGGGGACAGTTTTTCCTTCGAGCAGTACTTC; d_gene: TRBD1; j_gene: TRBJ2-7; abundance: few; v_gene: TRBV6-1
CDR3aa: CASSLGGRRETQYF; CDR3nt: TGTGCCAGCAGTTTAGGAGGACGGAGAGAGACCCAGTACTTC; d_gene: NA; j_gene: TRBJ2-5; abundance: many; v_gene: TRBV12-3/TRBV12-4
CDR3aa: CASSHRAGGLETQYF; CDR3nt: TGTGCCAGCAGCCATCGGGCGGGGGGGCTGGAGACCCAGTACTTC; d_gene: TRBD2; j_gene: TRBJ2-5; abundance: many; v_gene: TRBV3-1
CDR3aa: CASSQEGPRGGEKLFF; CDR3nt: TGTGCCAGCAGCCAAGAGGGCCCCCGAGGTGGGGAAAAACTGTTTTTT; d_gene: NA; j_gene: TRBJ1-4; abundance: many; v_gene: TRBV4-2
CDR3aa: CTSSPFPGLAGGSYNEQFF; CDR3nt: TGTACCAGCAGCCCCTTCCCGGGATTAGCGGGGGGGAGTTACAATGAGCAGTTCTTC; d_gene: TRBD2; j_gene: TRBJ2-1; abundance: NA; v_gene: TRBV3-1
CDR3aa: CASSLVAGGQHNEQFF; CDR3nt: TGCGCCAGCAGCTTGGTAGCGGGGGGGCAGCACAATGAGCAGTTCTTC; d_gene: TRBD2; j_gene: TRBJ2-1; abundance: many; v_gene: TRBV5-1
CDR3aa: CASSEVGYIETDTQYF; CDR3nt: TGTGCCAGCAGTGAAGTAGGTTACATAGAAACGGATACGCAGTATTTT; d_gene: NA; j_gene: TRBJ2-3; abundance: many; v_gene: TRBV6-1
CDR3aa: CASSLYDRAIYGYTF; CDR3nt: TGTGCCAGCAGCTTGTACGACAGGGCAATCTATGGCTACACCTTC; d_gene: TRBD1; j_gene: TRBJ1-2; abundance: few; v_gene: TRBV5-6
CDR3aa: CASSYRGAGETQYF; CDR3nt: TGTGCCAGCAGCTACCGGGGGGCGGGTGAGACCCAGTACTTC; d_gene: NA; j_gene: TRBJ2-5; abundance: many; v_gene: TRBV7-7
CDR3aa: CASSSFNMDTQYF; CDR3nt: TGTGCCAGCAGCTCCTTTAACATGGATACGCAGTATTTT; d_gene: NA; j_gene: TRBJ2-3; abundance: NA; v_gene: TRBV6-1
CDR3aa: CASSFGGRGTEAFF; CDR3nt: TGTGCCAGCAGCTTTGGGGGTCGGGGGACTGAAGCTTTCTTT; d_gene: NA; j_gene: TRBJ1-1; abundance: NA; v_gene: TRBV11-3
CDR3aa: CASSLERQGGSPLHF; CDR3nt: TGTGCCAGCAGCTTAGAACGACAGGGCGGGTCACCCCTCCACTTT; d_gene: TRBD1; j_gene: TRBJ1-6; abundance: many; v_gene: TRBV7-2
CDR3aa: CASDGTGDFVNTEAFF; CDR3nt: TGCGCCAGTGATGGGACAGGAGACTTTGTGAACACTGAAGCTTTCTTT; d_gene: TRBD1; j_gene: TRBJ1-1; abundance: NA; v_gene: TRBV10-1
CDR3aa: CANSLTVNTEAFF; CDR3nt: TGCGCCAACAGCTTAACCGTGAACACTGAAGCTTTCTTT; d_gene: NA; j_gene: TRBJ1-1; abundance: NA; v_gene: TRBV5-1
CDR3aa: CSARSVPSTDTQYF; CDR3nt: TGCAGTGCCCGTAGCGTTCCTAGCACAGATACGCAGTATTTT; d_gene: NA; j_gene: TRBJ2-3; abundance: NA; v_gene: TRBV20-1
CDR3aa: CASSFSWGYGNTIYF; CDR3nt: TGTGCCAGCAGTTTTTCATGGGGATATGGAAACACCATATATTTT; d_gene: NA; j_gene: TRBJ1-3; abundance: NA; v_gene: TRBV12-3/TRBV12-4
CDR3aa: CASSLALAGVGTDTQYF; CDR3nt: TGTGCCAGCAGCTTAGCCTTAGCGGGAGTTGGCACAGATACGCAGTATTTT; d_gene: TRBD2; j_gene: TRBJ2-3; abundance: once; v_gene: TRBV7-9
CDR3aa: CASSVTGRDYGYTF; CDR3nt: TGTGCCAGCAGTGTGACAGGCCGGGACTATGGCTACACCTTC; d_gene: NA; j_gene: TRBJ1-2; abundance: NA; v_gene: TRBV6-1
CDR3aa: CASSRPGDEQYF; CDR3nt: TGTGCCAGCAGTCGACCCGGGGACGAGCAGTACTTC; d_gene: NA; j_gene: TRBJ2-7; abundance: many; v_gene: TRBV6-6
CDR3aa: CASSQGDWARATNEKLFF; CDR3nt: TGTGCCAGCAGCCAAGGAGATTGGGCCCGTGCAACTAATGAAAAACTGTTTTTT; d_gene: NA; j_gene: TRBJ1-4; abundance: NA; v_gene: TRBV14
CDR3aa: CSARERDRRYNEQFF; CDR3nt: TGCAGTGCTAGAGAGCGGGACAGGAGATACAATGAGCAGTTCTTC; d_gene: TRBD1; j_gene: TRBJ2-1; abundance: many; v_gene: TRBV20-1
CDR3aa: CASTTEAGKSYGYTF; CDR3nt: TGTGCCAGCACTACGGAGGCAGGGAAAAGCTATGGCTACACCTTC; d_gene: NA; j_gene: TRBJ1-2; abundance: NA; v_gene: TRBV28